The clone carrying this T cell receptor (beta chain) was recorded once. These data come from a study of blood T cell repertoires in COVID-19. At the level of the study: The origin of the acute and convalescent COVID-19 samples was the United States, Italy and Spain.

Original handling: How many nucleated cells were present was estimated from reference gene primer amplification. Clones were sequenced by immunoSEQ multiplex PCR, and TCRdb holds only the in-frame ones, with some missing. D and trimming were read from the DNA, whereas the V and J calls and clone size are those reported in that table. The sample consists of 220,000 or so clones, more than 65% of them appearing once. This CDR3 is built from 15 residues. V lost 3 bases, J lost 0 bases, and 12 bases lay in between. Germline loops: CDR1 SGHRS, CDR2 YFSETQ. Specimen: peripheral blood. This chain links TRBV5-1 with TRBJ1-1; D may be TRBD1 (5 bases). The clonotype comes from a woman of 80 years or more with acute or convalescent COVID-19. The CDR3 here is CASSSTGPMNTEAFF. DNA for the CDR3: TGCGCCAGCAGCTCTACAGGACCCATGAACACTGAAGCTTTCTTT.